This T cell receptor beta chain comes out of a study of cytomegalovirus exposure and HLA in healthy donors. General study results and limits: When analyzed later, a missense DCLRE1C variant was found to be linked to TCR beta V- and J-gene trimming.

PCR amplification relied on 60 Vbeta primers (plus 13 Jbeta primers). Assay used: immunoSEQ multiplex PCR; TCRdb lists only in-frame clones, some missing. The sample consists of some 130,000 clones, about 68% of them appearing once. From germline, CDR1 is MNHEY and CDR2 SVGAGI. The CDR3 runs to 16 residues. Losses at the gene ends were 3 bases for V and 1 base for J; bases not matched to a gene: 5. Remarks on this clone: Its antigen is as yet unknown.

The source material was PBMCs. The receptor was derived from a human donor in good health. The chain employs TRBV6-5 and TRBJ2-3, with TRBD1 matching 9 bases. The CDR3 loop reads CASSYSGQGGTDTQYF. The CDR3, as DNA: TGTGCCAGCAGTTATTCGGGACAGGGTGGCACAGATACGCAGTATTTT.